This T cell receptor (beta chain) was documented in a study of cytomegalovirus exposure and HLA in healthy donors (dated by TCRdb to 2016 to 2017). About the study as a whole: An earlier analysis of roughly 630 of the donors reported 276 Gb of sequence data and more than 90 million unique TCR beta sequences from about 200 million T cells. An early release covering 500 to 750 HLA-typed donors comprised about 300 gigabases of sequencing data and tens of millions of unique TCR sequences. The genetic ancestry cluster associated with self-reported Caucasian donors included over 80% of the roughly 380 genotyped donors. The study was designed to test whether signatures of past pathogen exposure could be identified by cataloging public T cell receptors. The T cell repertoires of around 670 subjects were profiled by immunosequencing and related to cytomegalovirus serostatus. A separate validation cohort of 100 to 150 different subjects was used in addition to the approximately 670-subject first cohort. High-throughput TCR immunosequencing, statistical association of individual TCRs with disease status, and machine learning were combined to predict cytomegalovirus infection status. A later analysis re-analyzed previously published TCR beta repertoires from 666 donors and added high-resolution HLA genotyping to study TCR occurrence patterns. Rather than drawing on any new phenotypic data, the later analysis identified candidate immune exposures from TCR beta sequences and the way those sequences occurred across donors. An earlier analysis of fewer than 750 of the donors used high-throughput TCR beta sequencing to judge whether each TCR beta V gene segment behaved as functional or pseudogenic. Donor age, sex, ethnicity and CMV serostatus were compiled alongside the repertoire data. A later genetic analysis took genome-wide SNP genotypes for 398 of the 666 donors and used that subset as a discovery cohort. Every repertoire in the discovery cohort had been generated on one and the same sequencing platform. HLA typing included class I and class II loci at four-digit resolution. Typing coverage varied by locus: roughly 620-640 donors for A, B, C, DRB1 and DQB1; under 550 for DQA1; nearly 610 for DPA1; around 450 for DPB1. Roughly 5 DR-DQ haplotypes were handled as single units for association and clustering, since linkage in the cohort was strong. Across about 380 genotyped donors of the cohort, an average of roughly 250,000 unique TCR beta nucleotide sequences per donor were sequenced, and roughly a sixth of those sequences were non-productive. What the authors observed across the whole study: Most CMV-associated TCR beta chains appeared to be HLA-restricted in a later analysis, and the HLA associations seemed to be driven largely by CMV exposure. Most TCR sequences were observed very rarely across donors, whereas some public TCRs were present in many individuals. In a later genetic analysis, fewer N-insertions in productive TCRs were reported among donors in an Asian-associated ancestry cluster than the approximately 710-donor mean. The study gave a list of around 170 TCR beta chains associated with cytomegalovirus. Only TCR beta chains were sequenced in this cohort, and the absence of alpha or paired-chain data limited detectable features. Correlated functional status among segregating V segments might be attributable to linkage disequilibrium, but an unknown experimental factor could not be ruled out. The sequencing pipeline was judged likely to have produced a cluster of highly shared sequence variants as a technical artifact. In a later analysis, several top co-occurrence clusters were reported to appear linked to parvovirus B19, influenza, CMV and Epstein-Barr virus. According to a later analysis, TCR association rates differed among HLA loci, with DRB1 alleles showing the most associated TCRs and HLA-C alleles showing the fewest. The presence/absence analyses assumed that sequencing depth was roughly uniform across donors, and that assumption may not be true. In a later analysis, HLA-associated TCR beta chains showed more clonal expansion and lower generation probabilities than non-associated chains that were equally common. An association between a missense DCLRE1C variant and V-gene and J-gene trimming of TCR beta chains was found in a later genetic analysis and replicated in an independent cohort. Assigning TCR associations to individual alleles was difficult when HLA alleles, especially DR and DQ, strongly co-occurred. The classifier was reported to diagnose cytomegalovirus status with high specificity and sensitivity in both the original and validation cohorts. The authors suggested that the approach could potentially be generalized to other disease states and immunological phenotypes. In an earlier analysis of 587 of the donors, most TCR beta V segments were observed in productive rearrangements about 87% or about 30% of the time, broadly matching IMGT annotations. A further reported finding was that TCR beta sequences accurately predicted the HLA-A and HLA-B alleles for most subjects in the first cohort. In vitro tests confirmed that a few of the cytomegalovirus-associated TCR beta chains recognize cytomegalovirus antigens. For the cohort, immune exposure information was limited to CMV serostatus. At a false discovery rate of 0.05, a later analysis linked around 15,000 TCR beta sequences to specific HLA alleles. Because counts were too low, about 15 rarely observed V segments, including chromosome 9 orphons, were left out of the earlier analysis of a few hundred of the donors. The 87-base-pair reads could not distinguish some IMGT-functional V segments, including TRBV6-2 and TRBV6-3, so those segments were excluded. Because HLA typing was missing for some donors at each locus, association tests included only the typed subset.

Reading the germline V gene (reference sequence) gives CDR1 MNHEY and CDR2 SMNVEV. Trimming takes 4 bases from V and 8 bases from J, and the germline ends sit 12 bases apart. Reading from cysteine to phenylalanine, the CDR3 counts 13 amino acids. CDR3 DNA is the only sequence kept; it has 39 bases, read in frame from the first base. This clone was seen a handful of times. Its antigen target is currently unknown. No base qualities exist here, and no much larger clone lies one base off it. In total, roughly 710 healthy bone marrow donors made up the cohort. Cohort members were all nominally healthy when sampled, although unrecorded immune exposures were likely present. The donor tested CMV seropositive, placing the donor among the 290 or so seropositive members of the cohort. Each donor provided a peripheral blood sample, and peripheral blood mononuclear cells were used for TCR beta sequencing. Genomic DNA was extracted from the blood cell samples with the Qiagen DNeasy Blood Extraction Kit.

To prepare the library, the immunoSEQ multiplex PCR assay was applied. A mixture of 60 forward primers for TCR Vbeta segments and 13 reverse primers for TCR Jbeta segments was used in the multiplex PCR. A multiplex PCR assay on genomic DNA amplified the CDR3 region of rearranged TCR beta genes. The amplified TCR beta libraries were sequenced on the Illumina HiSeq System as 87-base-pair reads. The study's own analysis went as follows. Across the 600 to 700 repertoires, a later analysis counted 60 million to 90 million unique TCR beta chains, 9.5 million to 12 million of which were shared by at least two donors. Raw reads were error-corrected and collapsed into unique sequences with a nearest-neighbor algorithm that merged closely related sequences to remove PCR and sequencing errors. CDR3 sequences were aligned to IMGT reference sequences to assign V, D and J gene segments. For a sequence to be retained, a match of at least six nucleotides was required to both a V gene segment and a J gene segment. A rearrangement was called productive if the CDR3 had no stop codons and remained in frame with V and J, and every other rearrangement was called non-productive. CDR3 was defined by IMGT convention, running from the second conserved V-encoded cysteine to the conserved J-encoded phenylalanine. In an earlier analysis of more than 550 of the donors, sequences lacking an unambiguous match to a single V gene segment were excluded. An earlier analysis of roughly 590 of the donors called V segments functional above 56.7% productive rearrangements and segregating when the between-donor standard deviation exceeded 5%. A statistical classification framework was built to diagnose cytomegalovirus status from the catalog of TCR beta chain sequences. In a later analysis, V and J genes were assigned by comparing TCR nucleotide sequences against IMGT/GENE-DB human TR gene sequences. Using the TCRdist pipeline, a later analysis assigned CDR3 sequences along with most-parsimonious VDJ recombination scenarios. In a later analysis, each TCR beta chain was defined by its CDR3 amino acid sequence together with its V-gene family, and reads without a unique V-gene family were excluded. As a way to deal with suspected cross-contamination and a sequencing artifact, a later analysis dropped hundreds of nucleotide sequences that were highly shared and had low generation probability. In a later analysis, a clonal expansion index for each public chain was calculated from normalized within-repertoire ranks of inferred template counts. A later analysis computed generation probabilities with a VDJ recombination model fitted to out-of-frame rearrangements, and checked the results against IGoR. A later analysis scored TCR-TCR, TCR-HLA and TCR-CMV co-occurrence with hypergeometric tests, applying a repertoire-size bias correction to TCR pairs. In a later analysis, false discovery rates were estimated by permuting HLA or CMV assignments 20 times. In a later analysis, co-occurring TCRs were grouped with DBSCAN, and TCRdist sequence similarity was added when clustering was performed within HLA-allele-positive subsets. Repertoires with fewer than 30,000 or more than 120,000 public chains were left out of co-occurrence clustering, as were five repertoires with anomalous nucleotide sharing. Here the immuneACCESS table is served through TCRdb, limited to in-frame sequences with V and J called. Missing clones are a known gap in these copies; in checked studies unresolved V genes cover under half, and the rest lacks a known reason. The DNA was the basis for D and trimming; V, J and clone size are from that table. Within this sample are just over 150,000 clones, with 70% to 85% of them counted one time only. The ten largest clones represent 5% to 7% of the sample.

The TCR comes from a man aged 50 to 60 in good health and CMV-seropositive. Sequencing was done on a sample of PBMCs. The rearrangement combines TRBV27 with TRBJ2-1; the D gene remains uncertain. The bases are TGTGCCAGCAGTTCCTCCTCGCGCGATGAGCAGTTCTTC. Translated, it reads CASSSSSRDEQFF.